The clone carrying this T cell receptor beta chain came up many times. The antigen is undetermined. Memory CD4+ cells were defined as CD4+CD45RO+CD25-. Semi-nested PCR with Nested Universal Primer A followed constant-region reverse priming of full-length variable regions. TCRdb ran MiXCR on the 5' RACE reads and lists one entry per CDR3 protein. The data hold about 41,000 distinct CDR3 sequences, with about 29% observed a single time. General study results and limits: Tumor Tregs overlapped most with tumor, then blood, naive CD4+ cells. The TCR gene usage of tumor memory CD4+ T cells clustered together with blood and lymph node memory CD4+ cells and with lymph node naive CD4+ cells.

This CDR3 has 13 amino acids. Germline V gives CDR1 DFQATT, CDR2 SNEGSKA (reference sequence). Trimming pared 4 bases from V and 1 base from J, leaving 10 bases between. Source material: memory CD4+ T cells sorted from a lymph node. Stated subset: memory CD4+ T cells, CD4+CD45RO+CD25-. The chain employs TRBV20-1 and TRBJ1-2, with D hard to call. This receptor was taken from a female donor with breast cancer. DNA of the CDR3: TGCAGTGCTATTCTTGATCGTAACTATGGCTACACCTTC. Protein product: CSAILDRNYGYTF.